This T cell receptor (beta chain) originates from a study of response to subunit inactivated influenza vaccine. Study-wide findings and caveats: Each seasonal flu vaccination may recruit only limited new T cells, authors suggested.

V was shortened by 5 bases and J by 0 bases, with 13 bases between the two germline ends. CDR3 length equals 16 residues. The germline gives CDR1 SGHVS, CDR2 FQNEAQ. TCRdb analysed the RT-PCR reads with MiXCR anew, one entry per CDR3 protein. Of some 640,000 distinct CDR3 sequences listed, approximately 14% are singletons. This clonotype was seen a few times. The target antigen is unknown. This sequence joins TRBV7-8 and TRBJ2-2; no reliable D call. The sequencing used PBMCs from blood, collected around two weeks before vaccination. The TCR originated in a middle-aged man who received an inactivated influenza vaccine. The CDR3 nucleotides read TGTGCCAGCAGCCTCCTCGGCGAGGCGAACACCGGGGAGCTGTTTTTT. Amino acid sequence: CASSLLGEANTGELFF.